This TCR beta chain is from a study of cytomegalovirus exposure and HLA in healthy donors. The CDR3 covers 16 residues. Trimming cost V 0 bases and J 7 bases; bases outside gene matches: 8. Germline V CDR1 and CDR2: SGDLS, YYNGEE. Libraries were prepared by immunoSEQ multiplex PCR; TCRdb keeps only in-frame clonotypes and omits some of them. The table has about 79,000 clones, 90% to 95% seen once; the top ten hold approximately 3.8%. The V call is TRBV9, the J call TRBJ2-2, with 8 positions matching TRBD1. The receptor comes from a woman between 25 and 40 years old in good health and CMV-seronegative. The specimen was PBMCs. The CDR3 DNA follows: TGTGCCAGCAGCGTAGTTCCAGGGGGCCTAGTCGGGGAGCTGTTTTTT. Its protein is CASSVVPGGLVGELFF.